One T cell receptor (beta chain) is described in this entry. Its specificity is unknown. The data originate from a study of regulatory and conventional T cells in RAG deficiency. V gave up 1 base and J gave up 6 bases; unmatched junction bases: 2. The CDR3 has 13 amino acids. Germline CDR1 is LGHNT and CDR2 is FRNRAP. Whole-study findings and limits: Treg unique TCR beta sequences were approximately 100-fold fewer in Omenn syndrome and CID/AS patients than controls.

Some clones are missing from TCRdb's copy, which holds only in-frame ones; the method was immunoSEQ multiplex PCR. The sample carries approximately 12,000 clones, just under 95% recorded once. Blood CD4+ CD25-low CD127-high conventional T cells supplied the genomic DNA template. These same data were also listed under a study on regulatory T cells. From that report: Amplification used 52 TRBV primers and 13 TRBJ primers. In patients, unique TRB V-J pairs were restricted and V/J usage skewed, especially in Tregs.

The receptor was isolated from a human donor in good health. V gene TRBV12-5 combines with J gene TRBJ2-7; 8 bases line up with TRBD1. The specimen sequenced was CD4+ effector T cells sorted from blood. Written as DNA, the CDR3 is TGTGCTAGTGGTTTGGGACAGGGGAGCGAGCAGTACTTC. Amino acid sequence: CASGLGQGSEQYF.